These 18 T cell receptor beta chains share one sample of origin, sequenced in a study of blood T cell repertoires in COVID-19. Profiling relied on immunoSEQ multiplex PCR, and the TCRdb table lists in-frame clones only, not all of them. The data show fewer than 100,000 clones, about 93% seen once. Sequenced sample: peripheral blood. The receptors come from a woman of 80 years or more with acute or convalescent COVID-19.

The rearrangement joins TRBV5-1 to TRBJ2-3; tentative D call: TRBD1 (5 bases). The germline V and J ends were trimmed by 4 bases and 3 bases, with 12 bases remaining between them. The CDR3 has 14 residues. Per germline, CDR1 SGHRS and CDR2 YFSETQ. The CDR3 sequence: CASSPTVVTDTQYF. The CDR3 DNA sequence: TGCGCCAGCAGCCCGACAGTAGTGACAGATACGCAGTATTTT.

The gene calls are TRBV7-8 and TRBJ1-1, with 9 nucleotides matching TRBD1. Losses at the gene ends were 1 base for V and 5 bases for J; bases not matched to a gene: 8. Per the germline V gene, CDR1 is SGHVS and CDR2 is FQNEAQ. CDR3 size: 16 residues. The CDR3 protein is CASSLGRQGGGTEAFF. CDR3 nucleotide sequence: TGTGCCAGCAGCTTAGGGCGACAGGGGGGCGGGACTGAAGCTTTCTTT.

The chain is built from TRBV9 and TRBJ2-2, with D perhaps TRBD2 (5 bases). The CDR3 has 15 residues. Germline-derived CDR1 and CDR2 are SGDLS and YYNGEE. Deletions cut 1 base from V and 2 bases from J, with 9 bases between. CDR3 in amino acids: CASSVIGLNTGELFF. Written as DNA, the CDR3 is TGTGCCAGCAGCGTAATCGGACTTAACACCGGGGAGCTGTTTTTT.

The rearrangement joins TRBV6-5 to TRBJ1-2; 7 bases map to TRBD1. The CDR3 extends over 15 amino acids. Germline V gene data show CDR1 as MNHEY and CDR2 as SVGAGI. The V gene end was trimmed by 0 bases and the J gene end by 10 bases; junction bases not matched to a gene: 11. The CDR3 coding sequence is TGTGCCAGCAGTTACTCGTCCCCGACAGGGAGTAACTACACCTTC. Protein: CASSYSSPTGSNYTF.

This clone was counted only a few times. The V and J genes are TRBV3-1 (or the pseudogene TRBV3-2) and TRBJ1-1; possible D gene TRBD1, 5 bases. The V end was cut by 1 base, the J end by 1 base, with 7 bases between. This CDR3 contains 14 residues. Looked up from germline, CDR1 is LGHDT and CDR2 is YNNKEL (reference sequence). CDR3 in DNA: TGTGCCAGCAGCCAAGGACAGAAGAACACTGAAGCTTTCTTT. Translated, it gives CASSQGQKNTEAFF.

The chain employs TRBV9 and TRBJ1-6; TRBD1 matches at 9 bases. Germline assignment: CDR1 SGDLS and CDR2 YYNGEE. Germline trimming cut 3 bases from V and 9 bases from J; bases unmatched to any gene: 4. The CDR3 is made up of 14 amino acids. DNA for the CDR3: TGTGCCAGCAGCGACGGGGACAGGGTTTCACCCCTCCACTTT. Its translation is CASSDGDRVSPLHF. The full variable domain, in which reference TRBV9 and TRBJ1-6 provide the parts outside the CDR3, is DSGVTQTPKHLITATGQRVTLRCSPRSGDLSVYWYQQSLDQGLQFLIQYYNGEERAKGNILERFSAQQFPDLHSELNLSSLELGDSALYFCASSDGDRVSPLHFGNGTRLTVT.

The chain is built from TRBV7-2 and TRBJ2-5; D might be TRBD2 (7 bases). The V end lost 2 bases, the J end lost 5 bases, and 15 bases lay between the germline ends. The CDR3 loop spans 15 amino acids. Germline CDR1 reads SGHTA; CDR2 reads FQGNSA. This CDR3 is CASSLPPGGGETQYF. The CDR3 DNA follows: TGTGCCAGCAGCTTACCCCCGGGGGGCGGGGAGACCCAGTACTTC.

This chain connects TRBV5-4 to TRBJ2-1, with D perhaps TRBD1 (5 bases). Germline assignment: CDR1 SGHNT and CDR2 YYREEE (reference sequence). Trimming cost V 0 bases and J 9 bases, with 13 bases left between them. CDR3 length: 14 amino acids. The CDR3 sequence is CASSLVSATGEQFF. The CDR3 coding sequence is TGTGCCAGCAGCTTGGTCAGTGCTACAGGTGAGCAGTTCTTC.

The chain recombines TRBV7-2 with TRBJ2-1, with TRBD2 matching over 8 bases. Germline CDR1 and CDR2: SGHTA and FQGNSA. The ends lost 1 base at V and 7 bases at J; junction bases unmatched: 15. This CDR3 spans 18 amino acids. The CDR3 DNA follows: TGTGCCAGCAGCTTAGTAGGCGGTGAAGCGGGGGCTCGGAATGAGCAGTTCTTC. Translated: CASSLVGGEAGARNEQFF.

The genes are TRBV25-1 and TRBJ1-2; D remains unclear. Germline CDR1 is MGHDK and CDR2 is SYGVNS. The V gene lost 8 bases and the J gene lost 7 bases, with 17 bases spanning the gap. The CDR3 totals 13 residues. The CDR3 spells CASAGVTEIGYTF. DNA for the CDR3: TGTGCCAGCGCCGGGGTGACGGAGATTGGCTACACCTTC.

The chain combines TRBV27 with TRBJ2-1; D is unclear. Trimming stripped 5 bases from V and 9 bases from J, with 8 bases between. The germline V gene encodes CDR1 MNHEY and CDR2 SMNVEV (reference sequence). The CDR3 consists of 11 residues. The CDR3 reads CASSRRGEQFF. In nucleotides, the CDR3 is TGTGCCAGCAGTAGGAGAGGTGAGCAGTTCTTC.

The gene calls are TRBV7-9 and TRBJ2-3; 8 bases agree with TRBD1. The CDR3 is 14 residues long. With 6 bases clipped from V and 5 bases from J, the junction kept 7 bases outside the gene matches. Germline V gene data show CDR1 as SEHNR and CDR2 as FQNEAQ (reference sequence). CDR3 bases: TGTGCCAGCAGGAGGGCAGGGGGCGAAGATACGCAGTATTTT. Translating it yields CASRRAGGEDTQYF.

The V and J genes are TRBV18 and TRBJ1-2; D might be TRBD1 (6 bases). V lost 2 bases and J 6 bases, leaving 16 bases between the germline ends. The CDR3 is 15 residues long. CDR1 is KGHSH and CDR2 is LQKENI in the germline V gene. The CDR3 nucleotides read TGTGCCAGCTCACCAAAGGCACAGGGAGTTAATGGCTACACCTTC. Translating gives CASSPKAQGVNGYTF.

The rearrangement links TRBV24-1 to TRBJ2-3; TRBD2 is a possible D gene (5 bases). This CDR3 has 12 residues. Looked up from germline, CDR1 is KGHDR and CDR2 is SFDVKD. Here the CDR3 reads CASGGDTDTQYF. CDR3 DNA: TGTGCTTCTGGAGGAGACACAGATACGCAGTATTTT.

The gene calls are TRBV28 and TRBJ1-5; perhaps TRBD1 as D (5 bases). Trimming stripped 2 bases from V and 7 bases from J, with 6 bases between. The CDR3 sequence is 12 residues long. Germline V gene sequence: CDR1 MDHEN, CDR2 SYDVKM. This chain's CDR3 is CASSLGGQPQHF. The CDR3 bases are TGTGCCAGCAGTTTAGGGGGGCAGCCCCAGCATTTT.

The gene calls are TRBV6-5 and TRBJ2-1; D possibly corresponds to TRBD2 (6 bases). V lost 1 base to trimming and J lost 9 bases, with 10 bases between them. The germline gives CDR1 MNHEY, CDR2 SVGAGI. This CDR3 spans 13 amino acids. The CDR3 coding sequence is TGTGCCAGCAGTTACTTGGAGGGCGGTGAGCAGTTCTTC. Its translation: CASSYLEGGEQFF.

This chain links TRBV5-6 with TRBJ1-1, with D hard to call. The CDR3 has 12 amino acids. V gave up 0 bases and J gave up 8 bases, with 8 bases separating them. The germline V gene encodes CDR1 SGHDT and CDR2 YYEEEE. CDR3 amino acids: CASSLVSTEAFF. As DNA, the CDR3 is TGTGCCAGCAGCTTGGTCAGTACAGAAGCTTTCTTT.

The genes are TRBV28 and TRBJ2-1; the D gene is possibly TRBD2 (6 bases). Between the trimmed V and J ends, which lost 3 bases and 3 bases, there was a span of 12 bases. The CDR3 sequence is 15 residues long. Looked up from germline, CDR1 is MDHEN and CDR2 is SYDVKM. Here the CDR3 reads CASSLVTSFYNEQFF. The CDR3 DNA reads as TGTGCCAGCAGTTTGGTGACTAGTTTCTACAATGAGCAGTTCTTC.